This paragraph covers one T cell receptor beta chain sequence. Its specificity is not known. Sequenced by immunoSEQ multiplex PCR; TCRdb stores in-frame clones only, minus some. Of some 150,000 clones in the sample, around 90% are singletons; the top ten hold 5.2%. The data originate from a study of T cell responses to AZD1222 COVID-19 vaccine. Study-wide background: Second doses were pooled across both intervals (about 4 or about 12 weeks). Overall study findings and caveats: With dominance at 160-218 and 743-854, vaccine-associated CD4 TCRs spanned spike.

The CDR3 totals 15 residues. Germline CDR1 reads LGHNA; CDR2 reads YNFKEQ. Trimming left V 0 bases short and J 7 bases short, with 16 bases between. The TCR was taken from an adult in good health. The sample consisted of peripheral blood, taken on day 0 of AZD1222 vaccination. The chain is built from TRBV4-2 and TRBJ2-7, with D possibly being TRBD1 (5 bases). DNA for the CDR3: TGTGCCAGCAGCCAAGAGAATGGGGCAGGACCTGAGCAGTACTTC. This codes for CASSQENGAGPEQYF.